This is a list of T cell receptor beta chains from one sample in a study of shared clonotypes between healthy human individuals. TCRdb's copy holds only in-frame clones and misses some; the assay was immunoSEQ multiplex PCR. The sample has hundreds of thousands of clones, about 95% seen once. The sequenced material came from naive CD8+ T cells sorted from blood. These receptor sequences come from a woman in her thirties in good health. Both conserved end residues are part of each CDR3. The order of the fields is clone size, V gene, D gene, J gene, CDR3 DNA, CDR3 protein. A D gene is named only where the DNA matches it firmly. Rows give clone size only sometimes, using once, few, many, or a class for an expanded clone.

abundance: .
v_gene: TRBV5-1
d_gene: .
j_gene: TRBJ1-2
CDR3nt: TGCGCCAGCAGCTTGGAGTCCCAGGGAGTATATGGCTACACCTTC
CDR3aa: CASSLESQGVYGYTF

abundance: .
v_gene: TRBV30
d_gene: .
j_gene: TRBJ1-5
CDR3nt: TGTGCCTCGTACCCCTTGAATTTT
CDR3aa: CASYPLNF

abundance: .
v_gene: TRBV18
d_gene: .
j_gene: TRBJ2-2
CDR3nt: TGTGCCAGCTCAGACATAAACACCGGGGAGCTGTTTTTT
CDR3aa: CASSDINTGELFF

abundance: .
v_gene: TRBV10-2
d_gene: .
j_gene: TRBJ2-7
CDR3nt: TGCGCCAGCAGTGAGTGGGACGAGCAGTACTTC
CDR3aa: CASSEWDEQYF

abundance: .
v_gene: TRBV4-1
d_gene: .
j_gene: TRBJ1-4
CDR3nt: TGCGCCAGCAGCCAGGCGTGGGTTGAAAAACTGTTTTTT
CDR3aa: CASSQAWVEKLFF

abundance: .
v_gene: TRBV14
d_gene: TRBD1
j_gene: TRBJ1-1
CDR3nt: TGTGCCAGCAGCCAAGTGACAGGGTCTGAAGCTTTCTTT
CDR3aa: CASSQVTGSEAFF

abundance: .
v_gene: TRBV27
d_gene: TRBD2
j_gene: TRBJ2-7
CDR3nt: TGTGCCAGCAGTTTAGGGACTAGCGGCAACGAGCAGTACTTC
CDR3aa: CASSLGTSGNEQYF

abundance: .
v_gene: TRBV27
d_gene: TRBD1
j_gene: TRBJ1-2
CDR3nt: TGTGCCAGCAGTTTATTTTACGGGACAGGGGAATATGGCTACACCTTC
CDR3aa: CASSLFYGTGEYGYTF

abundance: .
v_gene: TRBV18
d_gene: TRBD2
j_gene: TRBJ2-1
CDR3nt: TGTGCCAGCTCACCTGGGCTAGCGGGTCTCGATGAGCAGTTCTTC
CDR3aa: CASSPGLAGLDEQFF

abundance: .
v_gene: TRBV4-1
d_gene: TRBD2
j_gene: TRBJ2-7
CDR3nt: TGCGCCAGCAGCCAACCACCGGGACTAGCGTCCTACGAGCAGTACTTC
CDR3aa: CASSQPPGLASYEQYF

abundance: .
v_gene: TRBV9
d_gene: .
j_gene: TRBJ1-1
CDR3nt: TGTGCCAGCAGCGTAGAACCGATTACGAACACTGAAGCTTTCTTT
CDR3aa: CASSVEPITNTEAFF

abundance: .
v_gene: TRBV28
d_gene: .
j_gene: TRBJ2-1
CDR3nt: TGTGCCAGCATGTCTTGGGACCACTCATGGGAGCAGTTCTTC
CDR3aa: CASMSWDHSWEQFF

abundance: .
v_gene: TRBV27
d_gene: .
j_gene: TRBJ1-1
CDR3nt: TGTGCCAGCAGTTTAGTTAGGGGGAGTATTGGGGCTTTCTTT
CDR3aa: CASSLVRGSIGAFF

abundance: .
v_gene: TRBV7-2
d_gene: TRBD2
j_gene: TRBJ2-1
CDR3nt: TGTGCCAGCAGCGTCACGGGACTAGGCTCCTACAATGAGCAGTTCTTC
CDR3aa: CASSVTGLGSYNEQFF

abundance: .
v_gene: TRBV5-1
d_gene: TRBD1
j_gene: TRBJ2-7
CDR3nt: TGCGCCAGCAGCTGGACAGGGGGCGATGCCTACGAGCAGTACTTC
CDR3aa: CASSWTGGDAYEQYF

abundance: .
v_gene: TRBV4-2
d_gene: .
j_gene: TRBJ1-1
CDR3nt: TGTGCCAGCAGCCAAGAAGTCAGGGGCCCCACTGAAGCTTTCTTT
CDR3aa: CASSQEVRGPTEAFF

abundance: .
v_gene: TRBV27
d_gene: .
j_gene: TRBJ2-1
CDR3nt: TGTGCCAGCAGTTTTGGCGTGCGGGAACACAATGAGCAGTTCTTC
CDR3aa: CASSFGVREHNEQFF

abundance: once
v_gene: TRBV6-5
d_gene: .
j_gene: TRBJ2-1
CDR3nt: TGTGCCAGCAGTTTACAGGGACATGGCAATGAGCAGTTCTTC
CDR3aa: CASSLQGHGNEQFF

abundance: .
v_gene: TRBV9
d_gene: .
j_gene: TRBJ1-2
CDR3nt: TGTGCCAGCAGCGAGCAAGGGGAAGCGTACTATGGCTACACCTTC
CDR3aa: CASSEQGEAYYGYTF

abundance: .
v_gene: TRBV7-9
d_gene: TRBD2
j_gene: TRBJ2-5
CDR3nt: TGTGCCAGCAGCTCCAGCCTAGCGGGAGTAGGAGAGACCCAGTACTTC
CDR3aa: CASSSSLAGVGETQYF

abundance: .
v_gene: TRBV10-3
d_gene: .
j_gene: TRBJ2-1
CDR3nt: TGTGCCATCAGTGAGTCGTACGGGAACTTGCACAATGAGCAGTTCTTC
CDR3aa: CAISESYGNLHNEQFF